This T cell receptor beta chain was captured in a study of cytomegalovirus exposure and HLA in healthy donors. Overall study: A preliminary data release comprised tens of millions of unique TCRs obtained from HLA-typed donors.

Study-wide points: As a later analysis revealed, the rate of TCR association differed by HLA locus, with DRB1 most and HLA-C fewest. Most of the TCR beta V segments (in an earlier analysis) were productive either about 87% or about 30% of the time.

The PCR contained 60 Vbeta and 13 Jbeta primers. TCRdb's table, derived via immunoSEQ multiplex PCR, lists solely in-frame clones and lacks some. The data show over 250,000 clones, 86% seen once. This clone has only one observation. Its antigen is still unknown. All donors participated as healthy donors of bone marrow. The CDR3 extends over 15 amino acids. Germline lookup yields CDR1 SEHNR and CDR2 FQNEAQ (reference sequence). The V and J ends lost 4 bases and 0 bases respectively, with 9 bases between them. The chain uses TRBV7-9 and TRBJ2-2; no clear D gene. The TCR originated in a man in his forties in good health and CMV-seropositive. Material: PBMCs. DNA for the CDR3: TGTGCCAGCAGCTCCCCCCCGTCGAACACCGGGGAGCTGTTTTTT. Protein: CASSSPPSNTGELFF.